This record looks at one T cell receptor (beta chain) sequence and its context. Its specificity is not known. This entry is derived from a study of cytomegalovirus exposure and HLA in healthy donors. Study-wide points: Rare TCR sequences dominated, though some public TCRs recurred in many donors.

13 Jbeta primers and 60 Vbeta primers were used for the PCR. Profiling relied on immunoSEQ multiplex PCR, and the TCRdb table lists in-frame clones only, not all of them. There are 150,000 to 200,000 clones in the sample; 60% to 80% occur only once, and 1.4% lies in the top ten. CDR1 and CDR2 from the germline V gene are GTSNPN and SVGIG (reference sequence). The CDR3 contains 14 residues. V lost 4 bases and J lost 3, with 12 bases in between. This sequence originates from a woman in her 30s in good health and CMV-seronegative. Sequencing used PBMCs. The V call is TRBV30, the J call TRBJ2-2; D uncertain. CDR3 bases: TGTGCCTGGATAAGGCTACGGGACACCGGGGAGCTGTTTTTT. Translating it yields CAWIRLRDTGELFF. The whole variable domain, filled in from reference TRBV30 and TRBJ2-2, reads SQTIHQWPATLVQPVGSPLSLECTVEGTSNPNLYWYRQAAGRGLQLLFYSVGIGQISSEVPQNLSASRPQDRQFILSSKKLLLSDSGFYLCAWIRLRDTGELFFGEGSRLTVL.